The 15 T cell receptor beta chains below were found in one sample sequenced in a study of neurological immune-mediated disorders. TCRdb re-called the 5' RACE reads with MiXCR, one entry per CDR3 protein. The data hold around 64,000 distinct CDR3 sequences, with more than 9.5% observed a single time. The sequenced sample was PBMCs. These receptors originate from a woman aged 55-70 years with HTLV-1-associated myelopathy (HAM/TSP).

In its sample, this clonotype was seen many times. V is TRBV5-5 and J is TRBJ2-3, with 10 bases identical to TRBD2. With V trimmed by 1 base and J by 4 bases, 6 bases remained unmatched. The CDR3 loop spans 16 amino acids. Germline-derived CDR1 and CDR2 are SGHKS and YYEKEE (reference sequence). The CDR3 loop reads CASSLLGLAFSDTQYF. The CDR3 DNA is TGTGCCAGCAGCTTGTTGGGACTAGCGTTTTCAGATACGCAGTATTTT.

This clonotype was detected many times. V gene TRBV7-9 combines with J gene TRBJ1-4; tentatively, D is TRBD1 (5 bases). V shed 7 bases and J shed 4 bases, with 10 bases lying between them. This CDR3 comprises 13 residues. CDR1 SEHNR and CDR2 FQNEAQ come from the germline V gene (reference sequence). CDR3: CASKRGDNEKLFF. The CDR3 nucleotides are TGTGCCAGCAAACGGGGGGATAATGAAAAACTGTTTTTT.

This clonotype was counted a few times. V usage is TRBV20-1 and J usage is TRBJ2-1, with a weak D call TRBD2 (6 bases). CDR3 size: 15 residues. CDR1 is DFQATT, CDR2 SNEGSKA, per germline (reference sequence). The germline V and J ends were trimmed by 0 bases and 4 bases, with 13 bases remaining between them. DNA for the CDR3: TGCAGTGCTAGAGACAGGCGGGGCCTATACAATGAGCAGTTCTTC. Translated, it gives CSARDRRGLYNEQFF.

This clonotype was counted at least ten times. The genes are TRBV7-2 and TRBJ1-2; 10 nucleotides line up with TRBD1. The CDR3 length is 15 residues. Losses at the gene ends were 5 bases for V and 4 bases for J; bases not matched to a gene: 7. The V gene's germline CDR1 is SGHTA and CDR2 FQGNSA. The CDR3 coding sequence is TGTGCCAGCAGCCCACGGACAGGGGGGATCTATGGCTACACCTTC. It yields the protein CASSPRTGGIYGYTF. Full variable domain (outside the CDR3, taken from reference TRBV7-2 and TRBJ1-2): GAGVSQSPSNKVTEKGKDVELRCDPISGHTALYWYRQSLGQGLEFLIYFQGNSAPDKSGLPSDRFSAERTGGSVSTLTIQRTQQEDSAVYLCASSPRTGGIYGYTFGSGTRLTVV.

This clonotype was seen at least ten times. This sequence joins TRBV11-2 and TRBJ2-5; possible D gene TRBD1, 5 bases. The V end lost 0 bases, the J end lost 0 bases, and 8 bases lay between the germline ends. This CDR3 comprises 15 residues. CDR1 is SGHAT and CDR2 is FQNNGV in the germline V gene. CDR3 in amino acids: CASSLDRGHQETQYF. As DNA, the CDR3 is TGTGCCAGCAGCTTAGATAGGGGTCACCAAGAGACCCAGTACTTC.

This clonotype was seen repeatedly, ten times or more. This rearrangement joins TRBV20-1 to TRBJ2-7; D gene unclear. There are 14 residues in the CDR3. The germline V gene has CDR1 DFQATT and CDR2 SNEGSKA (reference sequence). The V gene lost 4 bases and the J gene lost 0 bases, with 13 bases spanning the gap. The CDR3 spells CSAIRASSSYEQYF. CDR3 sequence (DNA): TGCAGTGCTATCCGGGCTTCGAGCTCCTACGAGCAGTACTTC.

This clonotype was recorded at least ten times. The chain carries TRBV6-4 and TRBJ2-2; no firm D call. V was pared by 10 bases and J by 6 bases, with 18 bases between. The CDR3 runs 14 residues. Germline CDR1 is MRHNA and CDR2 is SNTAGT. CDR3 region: CATQSFSGAGELFF. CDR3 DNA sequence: TGTGCCACCCAAAGCTTCAGTGGAGCCGGGGAGCTGTTTTTT.

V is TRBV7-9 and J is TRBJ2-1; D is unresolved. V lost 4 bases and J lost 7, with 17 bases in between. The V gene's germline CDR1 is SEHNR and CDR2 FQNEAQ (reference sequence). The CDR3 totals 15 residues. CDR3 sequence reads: CASSWYIVGWNEQFF. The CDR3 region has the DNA TGTGCCAGCAGCTGGTACATAGTAGGGTGGAATGAGCAGTTCTTC.

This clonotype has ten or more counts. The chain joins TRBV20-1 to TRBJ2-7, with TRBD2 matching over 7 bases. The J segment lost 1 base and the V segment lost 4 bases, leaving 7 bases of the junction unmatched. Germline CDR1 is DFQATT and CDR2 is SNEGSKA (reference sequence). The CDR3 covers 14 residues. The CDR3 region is CSATRDYFSYEQYF. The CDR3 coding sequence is TGCAGTGCTACCAGGGACTACTTTTCCTACGAGCAGTACTTC.

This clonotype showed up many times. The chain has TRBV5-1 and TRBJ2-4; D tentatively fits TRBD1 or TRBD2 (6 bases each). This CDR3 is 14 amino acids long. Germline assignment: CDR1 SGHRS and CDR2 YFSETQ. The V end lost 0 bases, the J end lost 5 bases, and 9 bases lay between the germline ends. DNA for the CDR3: TGCGCCAGCAGCTTGGCCGGGGGCGAAAACATTCAGTACTTC. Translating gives CASSLAGGENIQYF.

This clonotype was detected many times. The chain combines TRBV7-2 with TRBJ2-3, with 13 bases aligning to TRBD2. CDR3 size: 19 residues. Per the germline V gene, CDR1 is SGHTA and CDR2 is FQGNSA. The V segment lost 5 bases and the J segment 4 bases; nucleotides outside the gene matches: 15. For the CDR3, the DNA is TGTGCCAGCAGCACCAGGACTAGCGGGAGCCAATCCTTCTCAGATACGCAGTATTTT. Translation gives CASSTRTSGSQSFSDTQYF.

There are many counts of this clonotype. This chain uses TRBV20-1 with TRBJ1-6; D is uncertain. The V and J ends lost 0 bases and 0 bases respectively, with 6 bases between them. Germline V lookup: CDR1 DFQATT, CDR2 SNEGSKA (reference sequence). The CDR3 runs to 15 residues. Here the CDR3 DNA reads TGCAGTGCTAGAGACGGGAGCTCCTATAATTCACCCCTCCACTTT. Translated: CSARDGSSYNSPLHF.

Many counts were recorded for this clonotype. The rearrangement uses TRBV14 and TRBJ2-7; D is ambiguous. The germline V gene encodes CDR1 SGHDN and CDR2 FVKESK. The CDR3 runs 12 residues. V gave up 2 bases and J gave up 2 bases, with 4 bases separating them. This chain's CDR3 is CASSQWPYEQYF. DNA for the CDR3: TGTGCCAGCAGCCAATGGCCCTACGAGCAGTACTTC. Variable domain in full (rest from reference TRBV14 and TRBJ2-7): EAGVTQFPSHSVIEKGQTVTLRCDPISGHDNLYWYRRVMGKEIKFLLHFVKESKQDESGMPNNRFLAERTGGTYSTLKVQPAELEDSGVYFCASSQWPYEQYFGPGTRLTVT.

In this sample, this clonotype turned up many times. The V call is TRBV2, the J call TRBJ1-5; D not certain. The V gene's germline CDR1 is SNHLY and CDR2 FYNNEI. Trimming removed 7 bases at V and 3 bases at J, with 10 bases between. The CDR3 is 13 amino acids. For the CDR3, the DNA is TGTGCCAGCACGGCAGGACTCAATCAGCCCCAGCATTTT. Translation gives CASTAGLNQPQHF.

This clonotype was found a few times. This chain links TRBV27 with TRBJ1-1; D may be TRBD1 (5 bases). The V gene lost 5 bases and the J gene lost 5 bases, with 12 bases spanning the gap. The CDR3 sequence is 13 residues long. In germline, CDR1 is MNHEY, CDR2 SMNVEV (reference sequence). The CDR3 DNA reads TGTGCCAGCAGTGATGGTAGGGGAACTGAAGCTTTCTTT. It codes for CASSDGRGTEAFF.